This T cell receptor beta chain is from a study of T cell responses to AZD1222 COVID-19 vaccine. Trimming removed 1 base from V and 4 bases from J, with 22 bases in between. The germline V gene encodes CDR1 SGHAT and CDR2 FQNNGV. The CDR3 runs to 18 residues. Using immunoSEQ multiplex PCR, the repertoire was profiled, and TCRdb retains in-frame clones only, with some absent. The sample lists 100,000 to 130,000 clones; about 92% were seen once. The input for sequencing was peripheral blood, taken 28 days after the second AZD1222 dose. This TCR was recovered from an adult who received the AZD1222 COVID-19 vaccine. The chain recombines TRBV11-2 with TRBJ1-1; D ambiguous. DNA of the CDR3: TGTGCCAGCAGCTTAGTTTTCTCACTGTCAGTTGAAAGCACTGAAGCTTTCTTT. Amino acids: CASSLVFSLSVESTEAFF.